The 26 T cell receptor beta chains listed next were all sequenced from one sample in a study of long-term antiretroviral therapy in people with HIV. The libraries were made with immunoSEQ v3.0 at survey level. The table came from immunoSEQ multiplex PCR; TCRdb's copy has only in-frame clones and leaves some out. The data contain over 15,000 clones, 75% to 85% of them seen just once; the ten biggest clones take up around 8.3%. This specimen consisted of unsorted PBMCs, obtained 0.3 years after starting antiretroviral therapy. The receptors come from a man aged 18 to 29 with HIV.

The chain combines TRBV2 with TRBJ2-5; 13 positions match TRBD2. Trimming at V came to 4 bases and at J to 4 bases, leaving 9 bases not matched to a gene. Germline V gene lookup returns CDR1 SNHLY and CDR2 FYNNEI. The CDR3 has 17 amino acids. CDR3 bases: TGTGCCAGCAGTGGAACTAGCGGGGGGGCCGTTTTAGAGACCCAGTACTTC. As protein: CASSGTSGGAVLETQYF.

The sample holds one count of this clone. The chain has TRBV13 and TRBJ2-1; either TRBD1 or TRBD2 may supply D (5 bases each). The germline gives CDR1 PRHDT, CDR2 FYEKMQ (reference sequence). Trimming stripped 3 bases from V and 6 bases from J, with 12 bases between. The CDR3 extends over 14 amino acids. CDR3 DNA: TGTGCCAGCAGCTTGGGACGGCTGTTCAATGAGCAGTTCTTC. This encodes CASSLGRLFNEQFF.

The V call is TRBV18, the J call TRBJ1-1; D is unclear. Germline loops: CDR1 KGHSH, CDR2 LQKENI. The CDR3 runs 19 residues. Between the trimmed V and J ends, which lost 2 bases and 5 bases, there was a span of 27 bases. This CDR3 is CASSPKGPAAGGPETEAFF. DNA for the CDR3: TGTGCCAGCTCACCAAAAGGTCCTGCCGCAGGAGGGCCTGAAACTGAAGCTTTCTTT.

The CDR3: CASSPSRSGGAGTDTQYF. In DNA form, the CDR3 reads TGTGCCAGTAGTCCCAGTAGAAGCGGGGGGGCGGGCACAGATACGCAGTATTTT. The rearrangement uses TRBV19 and TRBJ2-3; 10 nucleotides agree with TRBD2. This CDR3 is built from 18 residues. J gave up 1 base and V 5 bases, and 12 bases lay outside the gene matches. Germline CDR1 and CDR2: LNHDA and SQIVND (reference sequence).

The chain has TRBV14 and TRBJ2-7; D could derive from TRBD1 or TRBD2 (5 bases each). This CDR3 has 13 residues. V dropped 4 bases and J dropped 5 bases, with 12 bases sitting between them. Germline CDR1 and CDR2: SGHDN and FVKESK. CDR3: CASSPGPGHEQYV. CDR3 DNA sequence: TGTGCCAGCAGCCCGGGACCGGGACACGAGCAGTACGTC.

The J gene is TRBJ1-3, the V gene TRBV20-1; no firm D call. Germline V gene data show CDR1 as DFQATT and CDR2 as SNEGSKA (reference sequence). V lost 1 base and J 4 bases, leaving 2 bases between the germline ends. CDR3 length: 11 residues. The CDR3 spells CSARGGNTIYF. For the CDR3, the DNA is TGCAGTGCTAGAGGAGGAAACACCATATATTTT.

CDR3 amino acids: CASSLHKAVPTYEQYF. The CDR3 DNA reads TGTGCCAGCAGCCTGCATAAGGCGGTCCCGACCTACGAGCAGTACTTC. V is TRBV7-8 and J is TRBJ2-7; D is unresolved. CDR1 and CDR2 (germline): SGHVS, FQNEAQ. V lost 5 bases and J 2 bases, leaving 19 bases between the germline ends. The CDR3 sequence is 16 residues long.

The CDR3 loop is CASSPRNEGRDGYTF. CDR3 nucleotides: TGTGCCAGCAGCCCGCGTAATGAGGGGCGTGACGGCTACACCTTC. J is TRBJ1-2 and V is TRBV7-2; maybe TRBD1 (5 bases). The V gene's germline CDR1 is SGHTA and CDR2 FQGNSA. The CDR3 runs 15 residues. V dropped 5 bases and J dropped 8 bases, with 21 bases sitting between them.

The rearrangement uses TRBV25-1 and TRBJ1-6; D is possibly TRBD1 (6 bases). The V gene lost 4 bases and the J gene lost 8 bases, with 9 bases spanning the gap. Per germline, CDR1 MGHDK and CDR2 SYGVNS. The CDR3 runs 13 residues. This CDR3 reads CASSVGGDSPLHF. As DNA, the CDR3 is TGTGCCAGCAGTGTCGGGGGCGATTCACCCCTCCACTTT.

By share, this clone ranks as medium-sized. The chain carries TRBV27 and TRBJ2-5; D remains ambiguous. This CDR3 spans 13 amino acids. Trimming shortened V by 5 bases and J by 7 bases, and 14 bases separated the two germline ends. Germline V CDR1 and CDR2: MNHEY, SMNVEV (reference sequence). The CDR3 bases are TGTGCCAGCAGTCAAGGATCCCTCGGGACCCAGTACTTC. It codes for CASSQGSLGTQYF.

CDR3 residues: CASSQDEGGITDTQYF. The CDR3 DNA sequence: TGCGCCAGCAGCCAAGATGAGGGGGGGATCACAGATACGCAGTATTTT. The gene calls are TRBV4-1 and TRBJ2-3; D possibly corresponds to TRBD2 (7 bases). Germline CDR1 MGHRA, CDR2 YSYEKL. V gave up 0 bases and J gave up 2 bases, with 12 bases separating them. The CDR3 runs 16 residues.

V usage is TRBV10-3 and J usage is TRBJ2-5; 7 nucleotides agree with TRBD1. Germline V gene sequence: CDR1 ENHRY, CDR2 SYGVKD. The CDR3 totals 13 residues. Trimming took 3 bases from V and 3 from J; bases not matched to a gene: 1. The CDR3 spells CAISEGTEETQYF. In nucleotides, the CDR3 is TGTGCCATCAGTGAAGGGACAGAAGAGACCCAGTACTTC.

The chain is built from TRBV5-4 and TRBJ1-2, with D uncertain. Deletions cut 0 bases from V and 0 bases from J, with 9 bases between. The CDR3 has 15 residues. Germline V gene lookup returns CDR1 SGHNT and CDR2 YYREEE (reference sequence). CDR3 in amino acids: CASSLERVANYGYTF. Here the CDR3 DNA reads TGTGCCAGCAGCTTGGAGCGGGTAGCTAACTATGGCTACACCTTC.

This chain connects TRBV15 to TRBJ1-3, with a tentative D call TRBD1 (5 bases). Trimming removed 3 bases from V and 2 bases from J, with 11 bases in between. Germline CDR1 reads LNHNV; CDR2 reads YYDKDF (reference sequence). CDR3 length: 15 amino acids. DNA of the CDR3: TGTGCCACCAGCAGGGACACTGGGGCTGGAAACACCATATATTTT. The encoded protein is CATSRDTGAGNTIYF.

This chain links TRBV10-3 with TRBJ2-7; D may be TRBD2 (6 bases). CDR3 length: 17 residues. V lost 2 bases and J lost 5, with 22 bases in between. Germline V gives CDR1 ENHRY, CDR2 SYGVKD. CDR3 in amino acids: CAISEGSYRGLQDEQYV. The CDR3 bases are TGTGCCATCAGTGAGGGTTCCTACCGGGGGTTGCAGGACGAGCAGTACGTC.

The DNA of the CDR3 is TGTGCCAGCAGCGTACGCGGTAGCGGGGGCCCCAGCTCCTACGAGCAGTACTTC. Encoded protein: CASSVRGSGGPSSYEQYF. J is TRBJ2-7 and V is TRBV9; 9 bases are shared with TRBD2. The CDR3 is made up of 18 amino acids. J was trimmed by 0 bases and V by 1 base; bases with no gene match: 11. Germline CDR1 reads SGDLS; CDR2 reads YYNGEE. The full variable domain, with the rest looked up from reference TRBV9 and TRBJ2-7, is DSGVTQTPKHLITATGQRVTLRCSPRSGDLSVYWYQQSLDQGLQFLIQYYNGEERAKGNILERFSAQQFPDLHSELNLSSLELGDSALYFCASSVRGSGGPSSYEQYFGPGTRLTVT.

The V call is TRBV11-2, the J call TRBJ1-1; 7 bases agree with TRBD1. CDR1 SGHAT and CDR2 FQNNGV come from the germline V gene. This CDR3 contains 13 residues. J gave up 1 base and V 5 bases, and 1 base lay outside the gene matches. The CDR3 sequence is CASSGDRNTEAFF. DNA for the CDR3: TGTGCCAGCAGCGGGGACAGGAACACTGAAGCTTTCTTT.

This clone showed up just a few times. The chain has TRBV2 and TRBJ2-7; maybe TRBD2 (5 bases). The germline V gene encodes CDR1 SNHLY and CDR2 FYNNEI. The CDR3 is 13 amino acids. V was clipped by 8 bases and J by 0 bases, with 11 bases between them. This CDR3 reads CASGSVLSYEQYV. CDR3 DNA: TGTGCCAGCGGGAGCGTGCTCTCCTACGAGCAGTACGTC.

The V and J genes are TRBV10-3 and TRBJ2-7, with D possibly TRBD1 on 6 matching bases. V gave up 2 bases and J gave up 1 base, with 9 bases separating them. The CDR3 is made up of 14 amino acids. Per the germline V gene, CDR1 is ENHRY and CDR2 is SYGVKD. The chain's CDR3 is CAISERQGSYEQYF. CDR3 DNA: TGTGCCATCAGTGAGCGGCAGGGGTCCTACGAGCAGTACTTC.

The chain uses TRBV6-1 and TRBJ1-5; possibly TRBD1 for D (5 bases). Germline values: CDR1 MNHNS, CDR2 SASEGT. V lost 1 base and J 3 bases, leaving 10 bases between the germline ends. CDR3 size: 15 residues. CDR3 nucleotide sequence: TGTGCCAGCAGTGAAGGACAGTCCCCCAATCAGCCCCAGCATTTT. Translating gives CASSEGQSPNQPQHF.

This chain joins TRBV7-2 and TRBJ1-6; D possibly corresponds to TRBD1 (6 bases). V was shortened by 5 bases and J by 9 bases, with 20 bases between the two germline ends. CDR3 length: 16 amino acids. The V gene's germline CDR1 is SGHTA and CDR2 FQGNSA. In nucleotides, the CDR3 is TGTGCCAGCAGCCTCTGGACAGATCTACGGGGTTCACCCCTCCACTTT. Translating it yields CASSLWTDLRGSPLHF.

This sequence joins TRBV27 and TRBJ1-5, with D perhaps matching TRBD1 (6 bases). CDR3 length: 15 residues. V lost 3 bases and J lost 5, with 14 bases in between. Germline CDR1 and CDR2: MNHEY and SMNVEV (reference sequence). CDR3 sequence: CASSLNREAHQPQHF. CDR3 DNA: TGTGCCAGCAGTTTGAACAGGGAGGCGCATCAGCCCCAGCATTTT.

The chain combines TRBV6-1 with TRBJ1-5; D might be TRBD1 (5 bases). The length of the CDR3 is 15 residues. V dropped 6 bases and J dropped 3 bases, with 15 bases sitting between them. Germline-derived CDR1 and CDR2 are MNHNS and SASEGT. CDR3 protein: CASSLQGLNNQPQHF. CDR3 nucleotides: TGTGCCAGCAGCTTGCAGGGTCTCAACAATCAGCCCCAGCATTTT.

The chain recombines TRBV2 with TRBJ2-2, with D maybe TRBD2 (6 bases). The germline V and J ends were trimmed by 7 bases and 4 bases, with 7 bases remaining between them. The CDR3 length is 12 residues. The germline CDR1 and CDR2 sequences are SNHLY and FYNNEI. CDR3 residues: CASTGGTGELFF. The CDR3 region has the DNA TGTGCCAGCACCGGGGGCACCGGGGAGCTGTTTTTT.

The rearrangement links TRBV6-1 to TRBJ2-7; 10 positions agree with TRBD2. The CDR3 contains 15 residues. The V gene's germline CDR1 is MNHNS and CDR2 SASEGT. V dropped 7 bases and J dropped 7; count of bases not matched to a gene: 13. The CDR3 spells CASKGLAGGVWEQYV. Here the CDR3 DNA reads TGTGCCAGCAAGGGTTTAGCGGGGGGCGTCTGGGAGCAGTACGTC.

In its sample, this clone was seen a few times. The chain has TRBV7-9 and TRBJ1-6; 7 positions agree with TRBD1. The CDR3 consists of 14 residues. Germline lookup yields CDR1 SEHNR and CDR2 FQNEAQ (reference sequence). Trimming cost V 6 bases and J 7 bases; bases outside gene matches: 6. The CDR3 loop reads CASSSTGANSPLHF. CDR3 sequence (DNA): TGTGCCAGCAGTTCCACAGGGGCAAATTCACCCCTCCACTTT.